The rows below give T cell receptor beta chains drawn from one sample of a study of chemoradiotherapy in HPV16-positive cancers. The table came from immunoSEQ multiplex PCR; TCRdb's copy has only in-frame clones and leaves some out. The repertoire holds 7,500 to 8,000 clones, with 80% as singletons. The specimen was taken from a patient who underwent chemoradiotherapy. These receptors all stem from a human donor with HPV-associated anogenital cancer. The CDR3 runs from the conserved cysteine through the conserved F or W. A D gene is named only where the DNA matches it firmly. Part of the rows lack a size; the others show once, few, many or a class for expanded clones.

J gene: TRBJ1-5
clone size: -
V gene: TRBV2
D gene: -
CDR3 DNA: TGTGCCAGCAGCCGCGGATATAGCAATCAGCCCCAGCATTTT
CDR3 protein: CASSRGYSNQPQHF

J gene: TRBJ1-1
clone size: few
V gene: TRBV14
D gene: -
CDR3 DNA: TGTGCCAGCAGCCGACCCGGGCTACCTGAAGCTTTCTTT
CDR3 protein: CASSRPGLPEAFF

J gene: TRBJ2-7
clone size: -
V gene: TRBV5-1
D gene: -
CDR3 DNA: TGCGCCAGCAGCTTGGGCCAGGGGACTGACGAGCAGTACTTC
CDR3 protein: CASSLGQGTDEQYF

J gene: TRBJ2-3
clone size: -
V gene: TRBV6-1
D gene: -
CDR3 DNA: TGTGCCAGCGTAGGTGCAGCATTAAGCACAGATACGCAGTATTTT
CDR3 protein: CASVGAALSTDTQYF

J gene: TRBJ1-2
clone size: -
V gene: TRBV6-4
D gene: -
CDR3 DNA: TGTGCCAGCAGTGACGAGGGTGTCGGTGGCTACACCTTC
CDR3 protein: CASSDEGVGGYTF

J gene: TRBJ2-7
clone size: -
V gene: TRBV9
D gene: -
CDR3 DNA: TGTGCCAGCAGCGTTCGAGGAGGCTACGAGCAGTACTTC
CDR3 protein: CASSVRGGYEQYF

J gene: TRBJ2-2
clone size: -
V gene: TRBV5-1
D gene: -
CDR3 DNA: TGCGCCAGCAGCTTGGATGGGGTTAACACCGGGGAGCTGTTTTTT
CDR3 protein: CASSLDGVNTGELFF

J gene: TRBJ2-1
clone size: -
V gene: TRBV12-5
D gene: TRBD1
CDR3 DNA: TGTGCTAGTGGTTTGGTATACGGGGTACCGGGACAGAACCTCAATGAGCAGTTCTTC
CDR3 protein: CASGLVYGVPGQNLNEQFF

J gene: TRBJ1-2
clone size: -
V gene: TRBV27
D gene: -
CDR3 DNA: TGTGCCAGCAGTTTGATTGGGGGAGACTATGGCTACACCTTC
CDR3 protein: CASSLIGGDYGYTF

J gene: TRBJ1-1
clone size: -
V gene: TRBV10-3
D gene: -
CDR3 DNA: TGTGCCATCAGTCCGGACCCTCCTGGGAACACTGAAGCTTTCTTT
CDR3 protein: CAISPDPPGNTEAFF

J gene: TRBJ2-3
clone size: -
V gene: TRBV19
D gene: -
CDR3 DNA: TGTGCCAGTAGTATAGGGAGCACAGATACGCAGTATTTT
CDR3 protein: CASSIGSTDTQYF

J gene: TRBJ2-1
clone size: -
V gene: TRBV5-1
D gene: TRBD2
CDR3 DNA: TGCGCCAGCAGCGTCGAACTAGCGGGGAACAATGAGCAGTTCTTC
CDR3 protein: CASSVELAGNNEQFF

J gene: TRBJ1-1
clone size: -
V gene: TRBV5-1
D gene: -
CDR3 DNA: TGCGCCAGCAGCTTGGCCTCTAAGGGGACGGGCACTGAAGCTTTCTTT
CDR3 protein: CASSLASKGTGTEAFF

J gene: TRBJ1-1
clone size: -
V gene: TRBV19
D gene: TRBD1
CDR3 DNA: TGTGCCAGTAGGACAGGGCCTGACACTGAAGCTTTCTTT
CDR3 protein: CASRTGPDTEAFF

J gene: TRBJ1-2
clone size: -
V gene: TRBV6-6
D gene: TRBD1
CDR3 DNA: TGTGCCAGCAATACCGCACAGGGGAACTATGGCTACACCTTC
CDR3 protein: CASNTAQGNYGYTF

J gene: TRBJ2-3
clone size: -
V gene: TRBV28
D gene: TRBD2
CDR3 DNA: TGTGCCAGCAGTCCCACTCTAGCGGGAGTTATTGATACGCAGTATTTT
CDR3 protein: CASSPTLAGVIDTQYF

J gene: TRBJ2-3
clone size: few
V gene: TRBV19
D gene: TRBD2
CDR3 DNA: TGTGCCAGTATCCGGACTAGCGCAAGCACAGATACGCAGTATTTT
CDR3 protein: CASIRTSASTDTQYF

J gene: TRBJ1-3
clone size: -
V gene: TRBV7-6
D gene: -
CDR3 DNA: TGTGCCAGCAGCTCCTCCGGGTTCTCTGGAAACACCATATATTTT
CDR3 protein: CASSSSGFSGNTIYF

J gene: TRBJ2-2
clone size: -
V gene: TRBV6-1
D gene: -
CDR3 DNA: TGTGCCAGCAGCCCAGCAAGGTCCACTGGGGAGCTGTTTTTT
CDR3 protein: CASSPARSTGELFF

J gene: TRBJ2-3
clone size: -
V gene: TRBV19
D gene: TRBD2
CDR3 DNA: TGTGCCAGTAGTATGATTAGCGGGAGGCCCAGCACAGATACGCAGTATTTT
CDR3 protein: CASSMISGRPSTDTQYF

J gene: TRBJ2-2
clone size: -
V gene: TRBV7-9
D gene: TRBD2
CDR3 DNA: TGTGCCAGCGGAAATAGCGGGACCACCGGGGAGCTGTTTTTT
CDR3 protein: CASGNSGTTGELFF

J gene: TRBJ2-3
clone size: few
V gene: TRBV4-3
D gene: -
CDR3 DNA: TGCGCCAGCAGCCAAGATTCGATTCCGGCGGGTACGCAGTATTTT
CDR3 protein: CASSQDSIPAGTQYF

J gene: TRBJ2-5
clone size: -
V gene: TRBV10-3
D gene: TRBD2
CDR3 DNA: TGTGCCATCAGGGACTTAGCGGGAGGGGAGACCCAGTACTTC
CDR3 protein: CAIRDLAGGETQYF

J gene: TRBJ1-2
clone size: -
V gene: TRBV30
D gene: TRBD1
CDR3 DNA: TGTGCCTGGGGACAGGGAAGGCTCTACACCTTC
CDR3 protein: CAWGQGRLYTF

J gene: TRBJ2-4
clone size: -
V gene: TRBV4-2
D gene: -
CDR3 DNA: TGTGCCAGCAGCCAAGATCTCTGGTTAGCCAAAAACATTCAGTACTTC
CDR3 protein: CASSQDLWLAKNIQYF

J gene: TRBJ2-7
clone size: few
V gene: TRBV7-2
D gene: -
CDR3 DNA: TGTGCCAGCAGCCCGGGCGGAGGGCCAAGGAACGAGCAGTACTTC
CDR3 protein: CASSPGGGPRNEQYF

J gene: TRBJ2-7
clone size: -
V gene: TRBV4-2
D gene: TRBD2
CDR3 DNA: TGTGCCAGCAGCCAAGATCCCGCGGGGCTAGCGGGAGGGGAGCAGTACTTC
CDR3 protein: CASSQDPAGLAGGEQYF

J gene: TRBJ2-3
clone size: -
V gene: TRBV2
D gene: TRBD2
CDR3 DNA: TGTGCCAGCAGTCTAGCGGGTTCCTTCGATACGCAGTATTTT
CDR3 protein: CASSLAGSFDTQYF

J gene: TRBJ2-2
clone size: -
V gene: TRBV19
D gene: -
CDR3 DNA: TGTGCCAGTAGTCCCCTCCCCACCGGGGAGCTGTTTTTT
CDR3 protein: CASSPLPTGELFF

J gene: TRBJ1-2
clone size: few
V gene: TRBV2
D gene: -
CDR3 DNA: TGTGCCAGCAAAGGGGGAGGCTACACCTTC
CDR3 protein: CASKGGGYTF

J gene: TRBJ2-7
clone size: -
V gene: TRBV28
D gene: -
CDR3 DNA: TGTGCCAGCAGCCCCCCGGGGCCGGTGCAGTACTTC
CDR3 protein: CASSPPGPVQYF

J gene: TRBJ1-5
clone size: once
V gene: TRBV6-5
D gene: -
CDR3 DNA: TGTGCCAGCACCCACCATGGCTCCCAAGTGGGGCCCCAGCATTTT
CDR3 protein: CASTHHGSQVGPQHF